These T cell receptor beta chains were read from a single sample in a study of blood T cell repertoires in COVID-19. Data came from immunoSEQ multiplex PCR; TCRdb stores just in-frame clones and leaves some out. The table includes tens of thousands of clones, roughly 83% detected once. Sample: peripheral blood. These receptors all stem from a man between 65 and 79 years old with acute or convalescent COVID-19. CDR3s include the opening cysteine and the closing phenylalanine or tryptophan. The D gene is left open where the match is weak. Only part of the rows carry a size: once, few, many, or a class if the clone is expanded.

TGTGCCACCTCCGACCCAACTATTAGGACCGGGGAGCTGTTTTTT	CATSDPTIRTGELFF	few	TRBV27	TRBJ2-2	.
TGTGCCAGCAGTCATGGACAGGGTGGCTTTGGTACTGAAGCTTTCTTT	CASSHGQGGFGTEAFF	once	TRBV27	TRBJ1-1	TRBD1
TGTGCCAGCAGTTCTCCGCAGGGGACCGGGGAGCTGTTTTTT	CASSSPQGTGELFF	few	TRBV28	TRBJ2-2	.
TGTGCCTATAGGACTAGCTCGAACACCGGGGAGCTGTTTTTT	CAYRTSSNTGELFF	.	TRBV30	TRBJ2-2	TRBD2
TGTGCCAGCAGTGCGGAGCGGGACACCGGGGAGCTGTTTTTT	CASSAERDTGELFF	.	TRBV27	TRBJ2-2	.
TGTGCCAGTAGAAGACCGGGACAGATTAATCAGCCCCAGCATTTT	CASRRPGQINQPQHF	.	TRBV19	TRBJ1-5	TRBD1
TGTGCCAGCAGGGACTCCTCCGCTAGTCAGCCCCAGCATTTT	CASRDSSASQPQHF	.	TRBV2	TRBJ1-5	.
TGCGCCAGCAGCTTGCATGCGGGATCCGACAATGAGCAGTTCTTC	CASSLHAGSDNEQFF	.	TRBV5-1	TRBJ2-1	.
TGTGCCAGCAGCGGACAGAAGAACACTGAAGCTTTCTTT	CASSGQKNTEAFF	.	TRBV7-2	TRBJ1-1	.
TGTGCCAGCAGCCCACATGGCGTAGAGCGGGAGGGCGGGGAGCTGTTTTTT	CASSPHGVEREGGELFF	few	TRBV7-3	TRBJ2-2	TRBD2
TGTGCCAGCAGTTACAGGGGAATGGAGACCCAGTACTTC	CASSYRGMETQYF	.	TRBV6-2/TRBV6-3	TRBJ2-5	.
TGTGCCAGCAGCTTGAACGGCTACAATGAGCAGTTCTTC	CASSLNGYNEQFF	.	TRBV5-4	TRBJ2-1	.
TGTGCCAGCAGCTCTGGGACAGCCGGTGGCTACACCTTC	CASSSGTAGGYTF	few	TRBV7-2	TRBJ1-2	TRBD1
TGTGCCAGCAGTGAAAGCCAAGCATACAGCATAGAGCAGTTCTTC	CASSESQAYSIEQFF	few	TRBV2	TRBJ2-1	.
TGTGCCAGCAGCCTCGGACAGGGCAACACTGAAGCTTTCTTT	CASSLGQGNTEAFF	.	TRBV7-2	TRBJ1-1	TRBD1
TGTGCCAGCAGCTTCGGCGGTGGCCGGGGAAAGCAGTACTTC	CASSFGGGRGKQYF	once	TRBV5-6	TRBJ2-7	.
TGTGCCAGCAGTACAACAGGGAGCGGGACGGAAAAACTGTTTTTT	CASSTTGSGTEKLFF	.	TRBV27	TRBJ1-4	.
TGTGCCAGCAGTGAAGGAAGCGCCCGGGATGGCTACACCTTC	CASSEGSARDGYTF	.	TRBV2	TRBJ1-2	.
TGTGCCAGCAGCTTACAGGGATCGGAGACCCAGTACTTC	CASSLQGSETQYF	.	TRBV7-2	TRBJ2-5	.
TGCGCCAGCAGCCAAGATCACAGGGGGAACACTGAAGCTTTCTTT	CASSQDHRGNTEAFF	.	TRBV4-1	TRBJ1-1	TRBD1
TGTGCCAGCAGCTTAGGGGACATTTCTGGCTACACCTTC	CASSLGDISGYTF	.	TRBV11-2	TRBJ1-2	.
TGTGCCAGCTCACCCCACCGGGACAGCAATGAGCAGTTCTTC	CASSPHRDSNEQFF	.	TRBV18	TRBJ2-1	TRBD1
TGTGCCAGCAGCCCGGGACTAGCGCTCCTCTACGAGCAGTACTTC	CASSPGLALLYEQYF	.	TRBV7-9	TRBJ2-7	TRBD2
TGTGCCAGCAGCTTGAGGGACTTCCAGTACCAAGAGACCCAGTACTTC	CASSLRDFQYQETQYF	.	TRBV7-6	TRBJ2-5	.
TGTGCCAGCAGCCGGGGGGCTGGAAACACCATATATTTT	CASSRGAGNTIYF	few	TRBV7-9	TRBJ1-3	.
TGTGCCAGCAGTCAAACTAGCGGGAGTTACAATGAGCAGTTCTTC	CASSQTSGSYNEQFF	.	TRBV27	TRBJ2-1	TRBD2
TGTGCCAGCAGCCGAAAGAGGGGGCCCAACACAGATACGCAGTATTTT	CASSRKRGPNTDTQYF	.	TRBV6-2/TRBV6-3	TRBJ2-3	TRBD1
TGCGCCAGCAGACCCCCAATAAGCGGAGCCTCCTACGAGCAGTACTTC	CASRPPISGASYEQYF	.	TRBV10-2	TRBJ2-7	.
TGTGCCAGCAGCTTCGAACAGGGCCAAGAAGCTTTCTTT	CASSFEQGQEAFF	.	TRBV7-9	TRBJ1-1	.
TGTGCCAGCAGGTTGACAGGGGGCTCCTACAATGAGCAGTTCTTC	CASRLTGGSYNEQFF	.	TRBV6-5	TRBJ2-1	TRBD1
TGTGCCAGCTCACCCACCGGGACAGGTAGCTCCTATAATTCACCCCTCCACTTT	CASSPTGTGSSYNSPLHF	few	TRBV18	TRBJ1-6	TRBD1
TGTGCCAGTAGTCCGAGAGAGAATCAGCCCCAGCATTTT	CASSPRENQPQHF	.	TRBV19	TRBJ1-5	.
TGCGCCAGCAGCCTGAAGACTGGGACTGGCAATGAGCAGTTCTTC	CASSLKTGTGNEQFF	.	TRBV5-1	TRBJ2-1	.
TGTGCCAGCAGCTTAGACGGCAGGGGTACTGAAGCTTTCTTT	CASSLDGRGTEAFF	.	TRBV11-2	TRBJ1-1	.
TGTGCCAGCAGCCAAGTGACTAGCGGGAGTCGGTACGAGCAGTACTTC	CASSQVTSGSRYEQYF	.	TRBV4-2	TRBJ2-7	TRBD2
TGTGCCAGCAGTTTGTTTACAGGGGGGAGCACAGATACGCAGTATTTT	CASSLFTGGSTDTQYF	once	TRBV28	TRBJ2-3	TRBD1
TGTGCCAGCAGGACCGGGACAGGGTATTCACCCCTCCACTTT	CASRTGTGYSPLHF	.	TRBV28	TRBJ1-6	TRBD1
TGCGCCAGCAGCTTGGGTGGCTTAGGCGGCACTGAAGCTTTCTTT	CASSLGGLGGTEAFF	.	TRBV5-1	TRBJ1-1	.
TGTGCCAGCAGTACAAGGACAGCCACAGATACGCAGTATTTT	CASSTRTATDTQYF	.	TRBV6-5	TRBJ2-3	.
TGTGCCAGCAGCGCCCTCGGGGCGATGAGCGGGAGGGCAGTCACCGGGGAGCTGTTTTTT	CASSALGAMSGRAVTGELFF	.	TRBV9	TRBJ2-2	TRBD2
TGTGCCAGCAGCCTCGGGACTAGCGACCGCACAGATACGCAGTATTTT	CASSLGTSDRTDTQYF	.	TRBV9	TRBJ2-3	TRBD2
TGTGCCAGCAGTTTCCGGACTAGCGGGAGAAGGTACACCGGGGAGCTGTTTTTT	CASSFRTSGRRYTGELFF	.	TRBV27	TRBJ2-2	TRBD2
TGTGCCAGCATGAAGGTGGGAGGAACTGAAGCTTTCTTT	CASMKVGGTEAFF	.	TRBV2	TRBJ1-1	.
TGTGCCATCAGTGACTCTAGCGGGGGTGGGAGCTCCTACAATGAGCAGTTCTTC	CAISDSSGGGSSYNEQFF	.	TRBV10-3	TRBJ2-1	TRBD2
TGTGCCAGCTCCAAGGGGGGGAGCCTCCCGGACTATGGCTACACCTTC	CASSKGGSLPDYGYTF	.	TRBV28	TRBJ1-2	.
TGTGCCAGCAGCTTGGTAGCGGCAGATACGCAGTATTTT	CASSLVAADTQYF	.	TRBV7-3	TRBJ2-3	.
TGTGCCAGCACCGGGACAGGGGGCTTCAGAAACTATGGCTACACCTTC	CASTGTGGFRNYGYTF	once	TRBV28	TRBJ1-2	TRBD1
TGTGCCAGCAGATACAGAGACACAGATACGCAGTATTTT	CASRYRDTDTQYF	.	TRBV27	TRBJ2-3	.
TGCGCCAGCAGATCTTATTCGGGACTTGGAAACACCATATATTTT	CASRSYSGLGNTIYF	.	TRBV5-1	TRBJ1-3	.